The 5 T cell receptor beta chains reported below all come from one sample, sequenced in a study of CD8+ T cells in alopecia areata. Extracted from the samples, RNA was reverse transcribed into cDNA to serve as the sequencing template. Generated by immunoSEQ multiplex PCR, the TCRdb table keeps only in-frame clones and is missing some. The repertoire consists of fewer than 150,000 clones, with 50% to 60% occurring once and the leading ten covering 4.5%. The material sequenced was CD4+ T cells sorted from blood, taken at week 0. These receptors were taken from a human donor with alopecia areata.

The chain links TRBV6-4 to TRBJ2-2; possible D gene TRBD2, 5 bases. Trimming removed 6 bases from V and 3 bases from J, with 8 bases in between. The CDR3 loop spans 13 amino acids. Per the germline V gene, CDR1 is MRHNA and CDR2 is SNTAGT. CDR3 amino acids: CASSREYTGELFF. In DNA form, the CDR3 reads TGTGCCAGCAGCCGGGAATACACCGGGGAGCTGTTTTTT.

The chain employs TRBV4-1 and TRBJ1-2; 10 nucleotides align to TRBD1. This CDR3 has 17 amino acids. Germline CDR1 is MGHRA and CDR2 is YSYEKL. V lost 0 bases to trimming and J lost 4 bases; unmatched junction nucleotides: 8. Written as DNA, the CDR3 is TGCGCCAGCAGCCAAGAATTTCGGGACAGGGGCATCTATGGCTACACCTTC. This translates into CASSQEFRDRGIYGYTF.

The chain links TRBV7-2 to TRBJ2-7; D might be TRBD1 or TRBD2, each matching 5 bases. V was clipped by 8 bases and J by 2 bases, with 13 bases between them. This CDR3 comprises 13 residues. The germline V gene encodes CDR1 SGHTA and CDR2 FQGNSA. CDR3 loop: CASGPGSPYEQYF. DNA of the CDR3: TGTGCCAGCGGGCCAGGGAGTCCCTACGAGCAGTACTTC. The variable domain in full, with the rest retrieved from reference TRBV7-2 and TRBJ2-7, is GAGVSQSPSNKVTEKGKDVELRCDPISGHTALYWYRQSLGQGLEFLIYFQGNSAPDKSGLPSDRFSAERTGGSVSTLTIQRTQQEDSAVYLCASGPGSPYEQYFGPGTRLTVT.

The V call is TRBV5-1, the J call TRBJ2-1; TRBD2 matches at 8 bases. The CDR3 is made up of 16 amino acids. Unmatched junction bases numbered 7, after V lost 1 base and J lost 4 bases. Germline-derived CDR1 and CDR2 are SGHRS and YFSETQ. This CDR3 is CASSLRSGSLYNEQFF. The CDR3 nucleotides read TGCGCCAGCAGCTTGCGGAGCGGGAGTTTGTACAATGAGCAGTTCTTC.

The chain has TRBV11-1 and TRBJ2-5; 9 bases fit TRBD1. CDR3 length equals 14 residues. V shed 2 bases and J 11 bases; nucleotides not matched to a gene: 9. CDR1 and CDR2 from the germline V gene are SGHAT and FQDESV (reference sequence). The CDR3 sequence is CASSLSLDRGEQYF. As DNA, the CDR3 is TGTGCCAGCAGCTTATCCCTCGACAGGGGGGAGCAGTACTTC.